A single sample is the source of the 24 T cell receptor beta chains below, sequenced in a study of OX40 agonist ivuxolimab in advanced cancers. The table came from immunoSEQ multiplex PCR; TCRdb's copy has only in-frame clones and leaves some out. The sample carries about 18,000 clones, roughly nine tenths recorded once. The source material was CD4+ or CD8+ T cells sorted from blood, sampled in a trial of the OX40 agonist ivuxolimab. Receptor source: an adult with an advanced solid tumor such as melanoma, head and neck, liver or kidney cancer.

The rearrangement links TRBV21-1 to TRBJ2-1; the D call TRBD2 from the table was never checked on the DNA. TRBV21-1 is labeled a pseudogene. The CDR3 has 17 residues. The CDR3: CASSGHHLATPYNEQFF. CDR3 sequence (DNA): TGTGCCAGCAGCGGACACCATCTAGCGACCCCTTACAATGAGCAGTTCTTC.

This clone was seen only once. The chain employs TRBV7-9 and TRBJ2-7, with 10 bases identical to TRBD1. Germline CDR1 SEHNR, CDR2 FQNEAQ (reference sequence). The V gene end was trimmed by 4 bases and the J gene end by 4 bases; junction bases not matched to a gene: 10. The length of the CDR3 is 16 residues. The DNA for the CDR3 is TGTGCCAGCAGCTCGCGACAGGGGGCAAGAGTGTACGAGCAGTACTTC. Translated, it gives CASSSRQGARVYEQYF.

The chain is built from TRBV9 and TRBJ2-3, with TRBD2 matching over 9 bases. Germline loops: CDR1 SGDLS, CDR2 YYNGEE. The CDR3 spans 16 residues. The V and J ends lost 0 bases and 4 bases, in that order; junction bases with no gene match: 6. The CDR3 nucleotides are TGTGCCAGCAGCGTAGTAGTGCGGGGGGGCTCAGATACGCAGTATTTT. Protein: CASSVVVRGGSDTQYF.

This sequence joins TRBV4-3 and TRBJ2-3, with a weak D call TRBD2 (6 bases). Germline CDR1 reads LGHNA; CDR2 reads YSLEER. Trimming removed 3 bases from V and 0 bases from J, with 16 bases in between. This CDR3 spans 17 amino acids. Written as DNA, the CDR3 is TGCGCCAGCAGCCAGTCTCGTCCCGGGACTAGCACAGATACGCAGTATTTT. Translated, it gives CASSQSRPGTSTDTQYF.

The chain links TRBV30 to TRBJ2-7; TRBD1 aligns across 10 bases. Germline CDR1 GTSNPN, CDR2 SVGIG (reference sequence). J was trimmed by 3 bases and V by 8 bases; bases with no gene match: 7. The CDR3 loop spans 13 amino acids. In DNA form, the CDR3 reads TGTGCCGGGGACAGGGGCCGGAGCTACGAGCAGTACTTC. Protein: CAGDRGRSYEQYF.

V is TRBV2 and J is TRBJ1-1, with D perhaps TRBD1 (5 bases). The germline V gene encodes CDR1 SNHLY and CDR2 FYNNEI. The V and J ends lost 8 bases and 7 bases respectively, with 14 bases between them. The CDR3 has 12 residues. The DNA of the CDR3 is TGTGCCAGCCCAAACGACAGCCTTGAAGCTTTCTTT. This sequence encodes CASPNDSLEAFF.

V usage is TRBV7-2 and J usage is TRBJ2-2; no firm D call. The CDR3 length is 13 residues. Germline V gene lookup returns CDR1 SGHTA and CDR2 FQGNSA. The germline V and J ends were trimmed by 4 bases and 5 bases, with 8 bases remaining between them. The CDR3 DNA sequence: TGTGCCAGCAGCTCAGTTACAACCGGGGAGCTGTTTTTT. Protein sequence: CASSSVTTGELFF.

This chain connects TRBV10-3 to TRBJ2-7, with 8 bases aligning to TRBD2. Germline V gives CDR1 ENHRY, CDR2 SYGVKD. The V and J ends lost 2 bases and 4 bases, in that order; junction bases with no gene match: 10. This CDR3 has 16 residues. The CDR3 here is CAISEVIAGMRYEQYF. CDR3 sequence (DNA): TGTGCCATCAGTGAGGTTATAGCGGGAATGCGGTACGAGCAGTACTTC.

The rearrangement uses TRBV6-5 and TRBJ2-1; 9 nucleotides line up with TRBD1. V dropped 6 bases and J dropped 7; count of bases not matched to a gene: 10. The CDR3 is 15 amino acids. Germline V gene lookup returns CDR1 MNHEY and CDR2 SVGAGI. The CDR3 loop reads CASSPTGGASNEQFF. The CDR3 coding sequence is TGTGCCAGCAGCCCTACAGGGGGCGCCTCAAATGAGCAGTTCTTC.

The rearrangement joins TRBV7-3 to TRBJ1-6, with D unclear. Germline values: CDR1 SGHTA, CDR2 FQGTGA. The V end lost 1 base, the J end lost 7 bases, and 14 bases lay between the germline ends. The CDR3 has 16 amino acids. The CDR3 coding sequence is TGTGCCAGCAGCTTAAAGGGTCCCAAGGGAAATTCACCCCTCCACTTT. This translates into CASSLKGPKGNSPLHF.

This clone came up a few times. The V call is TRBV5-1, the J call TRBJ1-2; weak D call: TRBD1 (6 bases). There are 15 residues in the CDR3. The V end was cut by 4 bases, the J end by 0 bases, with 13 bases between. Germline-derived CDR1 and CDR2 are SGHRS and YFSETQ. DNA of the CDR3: TGCGCCAGCAGCCAGGACAGACTAGCTAACTATGGCTACACCTTC. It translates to CASSQDRLANYGYTF.

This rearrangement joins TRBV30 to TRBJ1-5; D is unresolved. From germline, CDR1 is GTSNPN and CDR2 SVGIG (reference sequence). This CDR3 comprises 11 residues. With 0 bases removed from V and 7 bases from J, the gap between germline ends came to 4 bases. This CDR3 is CAWSVGQPQHF. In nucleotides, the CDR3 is TGTGCCTGGAGTGTAGGACAGCCCCAGCATTTT.

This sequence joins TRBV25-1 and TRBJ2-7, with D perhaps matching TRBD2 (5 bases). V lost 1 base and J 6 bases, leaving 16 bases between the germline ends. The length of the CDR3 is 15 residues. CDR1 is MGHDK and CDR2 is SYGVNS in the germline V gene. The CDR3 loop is CASSEFLGEPSEQYF. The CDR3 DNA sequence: TGTGCCAGCAGTGAATTTCTTGGGGAGCCTTCCGAGCAGTACTTC.

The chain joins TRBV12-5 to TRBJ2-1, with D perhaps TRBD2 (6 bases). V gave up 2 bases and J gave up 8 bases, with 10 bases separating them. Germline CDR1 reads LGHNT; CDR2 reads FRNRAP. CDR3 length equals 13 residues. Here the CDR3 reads CASGLLWGDEQFF. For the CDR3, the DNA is TGTGCTAGTGGTTTGTTATGGGGGGATGAGCAGTTCTTC.

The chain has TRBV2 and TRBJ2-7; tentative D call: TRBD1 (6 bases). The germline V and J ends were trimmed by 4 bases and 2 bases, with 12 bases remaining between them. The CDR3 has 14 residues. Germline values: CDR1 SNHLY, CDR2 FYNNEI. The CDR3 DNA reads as TGTGCCAGCAGTGGGGGGCCGATAACCTACGAGCAGTACTTC. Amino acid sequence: CASSGGPITYEQYF. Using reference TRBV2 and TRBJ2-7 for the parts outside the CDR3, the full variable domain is EPEVTQTPSHQVTQMGQEVILRCVPISNHLYFYWYRQILGQKVEFLVSFYNNEISEKSEIFDDQFSVERPDGSNFTLKIRSTKLEDSAMYFCASSGGPITYEQYFGPGTRLTVT.

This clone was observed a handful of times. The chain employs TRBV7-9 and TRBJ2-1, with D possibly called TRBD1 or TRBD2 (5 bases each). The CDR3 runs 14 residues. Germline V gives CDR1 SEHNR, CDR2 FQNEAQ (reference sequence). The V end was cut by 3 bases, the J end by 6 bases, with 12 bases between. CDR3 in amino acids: CASSLPGTVNEQFF. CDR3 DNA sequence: TGTGCCAGCAGCTTGCCAGGGACGGTCAATGAGCAGTTCTTC.

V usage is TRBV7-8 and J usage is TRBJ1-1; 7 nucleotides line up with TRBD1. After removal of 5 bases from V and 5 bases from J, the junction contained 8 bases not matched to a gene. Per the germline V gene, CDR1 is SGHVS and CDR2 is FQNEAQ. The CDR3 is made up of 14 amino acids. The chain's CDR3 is CASSPDREKTEAFF. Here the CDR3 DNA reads TGTGCCAGCAGCCCAGACAGGGAAAAGACTGAAGCTTTCTTT. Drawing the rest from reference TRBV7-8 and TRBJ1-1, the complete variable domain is GAGVSQSPRYKVAKRGQDVALRCDPISGHVSLFWYQQALGQGPEFLTYFQNEAQLDKSGLPSDRFFAERPEGSVSTLKIQRTQQEDSAVYLCASSPDREKTEAFFGQGTRLTVV.

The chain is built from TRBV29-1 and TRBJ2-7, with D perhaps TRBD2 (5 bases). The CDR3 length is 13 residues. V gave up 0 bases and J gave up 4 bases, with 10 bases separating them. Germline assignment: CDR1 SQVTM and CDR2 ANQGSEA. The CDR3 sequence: CSVEDQRTYEQYF. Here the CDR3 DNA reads TGCAGCGTTGAAGATCAGAGGACTTACGAGCAGTACTTC.

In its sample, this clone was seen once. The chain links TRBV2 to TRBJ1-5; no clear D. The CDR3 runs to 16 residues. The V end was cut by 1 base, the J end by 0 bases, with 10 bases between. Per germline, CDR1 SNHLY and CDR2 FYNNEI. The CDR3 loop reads CASSEGVPHSNQPQHF. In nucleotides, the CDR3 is TGTGCCAGCAGTGAAGGGGTCCCTCATAGCAATCAGCCCCAGCATTTT.

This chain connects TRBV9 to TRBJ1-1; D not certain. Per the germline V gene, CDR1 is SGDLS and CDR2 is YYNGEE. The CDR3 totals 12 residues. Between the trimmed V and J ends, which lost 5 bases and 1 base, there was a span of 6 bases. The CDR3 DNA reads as TGTGCCAGCAGTACCGGGAACACTGAAGCTTTCTTT. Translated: CASSTGNTEAFF.

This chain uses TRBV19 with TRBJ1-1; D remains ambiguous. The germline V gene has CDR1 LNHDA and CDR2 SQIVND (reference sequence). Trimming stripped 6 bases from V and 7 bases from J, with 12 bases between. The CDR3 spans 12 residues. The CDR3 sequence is CASRGWVGEAFF. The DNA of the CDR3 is TGTGCCAGTAGGGGGTGGGTTGGTGAAGCTTTCTTT.

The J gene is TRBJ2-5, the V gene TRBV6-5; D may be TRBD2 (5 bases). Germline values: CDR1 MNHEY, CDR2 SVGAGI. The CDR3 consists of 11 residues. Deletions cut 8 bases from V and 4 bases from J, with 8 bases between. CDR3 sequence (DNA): TGTGCCAGCGGTGGAGGAGAGACCCAGTACTTC. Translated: CASGGGETQYF.

The CDR3, as DNA: TGCGCCAGCAGCCACCTTACAGGGGTAACTGAAGCTTTCTTT. Its translation is CASSHLTGVTEAFF. This chain connects TRBV4-1 to TRBJ1-1; 7 bases align to TRBD1. The V segment lost 3 bases and the J segment 5 bases; nucleotides outside the gene matches: 6. Germline CDR1 reads MGHRA; CDR2 reads YSYEKL. The length of the CDR3 is 14 residues.

Here the CDR3 reads CASSLSGRVETQYF. CDR3 nucleotide sequence: TGTGCCAGCAGTTTATCCGGCAGGGTGGAGACCCAGTACTTC. V and J are TRBV27 and TRBJ2-5; D is perhaps TRBD1 (5 bases). The CDR3 loop spans 14 amino acids. The germline gives CDR1 MNHEY, CDR2 SMNVEV (reference sequence). V gave up 0 bases and J gave up 5 bases, with 10 bases separating them.